The subject of this entry is one T cell receptor beta chain. Libraries were prepared by immunoSEQ multiplex PCR; TCRdb keeps only in-frame clonotypes and omits some of them. The repertoire consists of around 22,000 clones, with just over 90% occurring once and the leading ten covering around 0.57%. This specimen comes from a study of T cell changes during pregnancy in multiple sclerosis. This receptor was obtained from a female donor in good health, enrolled as a control in a pregnancy study. Source: CD4+ T cells from peripheral blood mononuclear cells, taken after pregnancy.

For the CDR3, the DNA is TGTGCCAGCAAAGTGCCAGTTAGCAATCAGCCCCAGCATTTT. It translates to CASKVPVSNQPQHF. This sequence joins TRBV28 and TRBJ1-5; D gene unclear. The CDR3 totals 14 residues. V lost 7 bases, J lost 0 bases, and 10 bases lay in between. The V gene's germline CDR1 is MDHEN and CDR2 SYDVKM.